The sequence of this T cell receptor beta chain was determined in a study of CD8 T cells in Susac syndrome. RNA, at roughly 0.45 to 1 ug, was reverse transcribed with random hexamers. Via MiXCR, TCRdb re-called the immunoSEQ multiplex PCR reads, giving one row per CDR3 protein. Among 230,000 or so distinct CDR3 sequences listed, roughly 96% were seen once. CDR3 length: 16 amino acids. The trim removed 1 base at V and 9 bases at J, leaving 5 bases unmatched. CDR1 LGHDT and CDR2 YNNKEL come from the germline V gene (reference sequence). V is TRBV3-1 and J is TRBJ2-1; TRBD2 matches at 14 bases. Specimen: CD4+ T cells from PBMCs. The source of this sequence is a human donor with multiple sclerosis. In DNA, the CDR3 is TGTGCCAGCAGCCAAGGAGGACTAGCGGGGGGTGGTGAGCAGTTCTTC. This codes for CASSQGGLAGGGEQFF.